A selection of T cell receptor beta chains follows, all from one sample in a study of shared clonotypes between healthy human individuals. Libraries were prepared by immunoSEQ multiplex PCR; TCRdb keeps only in-frame clonotypes and omits some of them. Among under 2,000,000 clones, around 96% were seen once, and the ten largest hold 0.95% to 1.5%. Sequencing used naive CD8+ T cells sorted from blood. These receptors were collected from a man in his late teens or twenties in good health. Each CDR3 is given with its conserved first and last residue. The order of the fields is V gene, J gene, CDR3 protein.

TRBV6-5	TRBJ1-5	CASSATDSNQPQHF
TRBV29-1	TRBJ2-3	CSVEDRAQVPDTQYF
TRBV6-5	TRBJ2-7	CASSYSGAPHEQYF
TRBV27	TRBJ2-2	CASSLGVGTGELFF
TRBV7-9	TRBJ1-3	CASSSDREPGNTIYF
TRBV6-5	TRBJ1-6	CASSYEAGIGSPLHF
TRBV6-5	TRBJ1-1	CASSYTGGTEAFF
TRBV27	TRBJ2-5	CASSSWLKQETQYF
TRBV6-1	TRBJ1-1	CASSEVGTEAFF
TRBV25-1	TRBJ1-1	CASSDDTWSGEVEAFF
TRBV29-1	TRBJ1-1	CSVVWDGNTEAFF
TRBV2	TRBJ2-3	CASRGHPNTDTQYF
TRBV11-2	TRBJ1-5	CASSLGTGFVEPQHF
TRBV19	TRBJ2-5	CASSLRSLGETQYF
TRBV28	TRBJ1-6	CASSFGVTNSPLHF